One and the same sample provided the 31 T cell receptor beta chains below, sequenced in a study of CD8+CD57+ T cells in acquired aplastic anemia. Template material for TCR beta VDJ and CDR3 profiling consisted of genomic DNA. TCRdb re-derived calls from the reads in MiXCR, one entry per CDR3 protein. The sample carries about 210,000 distinct CDR3 sequences, almost 35% recorded once. The sample was sorted CD4+, CD8+, or CD8+CD57+ T cells (not recorded which) from PBMCs. The origin of the receptors is a human donor in good health, serving as a control.

In its sample, this clonotype was seen many times. The gene calls are TRBV25-1 and TRBJ1-2; D unresolved. Germline CDR1 and CDR2: MGHDK and SYGVNS. The CDR3 has 15 amino acids. Trimming stripped 3 bases from V and 8 bases from J, with 19 bases between. The CDR3 reads CASSEGSQTGKGYTF. The CDR3 DNA follows: TGTGCCAGCAGTGAGGGGAGCCAAACGGGGAAGGGCTACACCTTC.

This clonotype was seen at least ten times. The rearrangement uses TRBV7-3 and TRBJ2-1; D is ambiguous. The CDR3 consists of 15 residues. In germline, CDR1 is SGHTA, CDR2 FQGTGA. The ends were cut back, 1 base at V and 4 bases at J, with 11 bases in the middle. The CDR3 protein is CASSLNYQRYNEQFF. The CDR3 region has the DNA TGTGCCAGCAGCTTAAACTACCAGAGATACAATGAGCAGTTCTTC.

As for this clonotype: A much more abundant neighbour one base away suggests this may be a read error. The chain has TRBV5-1 and TRBJ2-7; possible D gene TRBD1, 5 bases. This CDR3 region has 16 residues. Germline CDR1 is SGHRS and CDR2 is YFSETQ. The CDR3 sequence: CTSSLGPRDGTYEQYF. CDR3 in DNA: TGCACCAGCAGCTTGGGGCCGCGAGACGGTACCTACGAGCAGTACTTC.

This clonotype was picked up many times. This sequence joins TRBV20-1 and TRBJ1-2; the match to TRBD1 covers 8 bases. Germline V gives CDR1 DFQATT, CDR2 SNEGSKA (reference sequence). The CDR3 runs to 13 residues. With 6 bases clipped from V and 4 bases from J, the junction kept 7 bases outside the gene matches. The DNA of the CDR3 is TGCAGTGCGCGGACAGGGCAACTCTATGGCTACACCTTC. Encoded protein: CSARTGQLYGYTF.

The chain combines TRBV10-3 with TRBJ2-4; TRBD1 matches 8 bases. V was pared by 2 bases and J by 0 bases, with 9 bases of the junction left unmatched. The germline V gene has CDR1 ENHRY and CDR2 SYGVKD. The CDR3 has 18 residues. CDR3 sequence (DNA): TGTGCCATCAGTGAGACTTGGACAGGGATGATAGCCAAAAACATTCAGTACTTC. Protein: CAISETWTGMIAKNIQYF.

This clonotype showed up many times. The chain joins TRBV7-2 to TRBJ1-5; D remains ambiguous. The CDR3 contains 19 residues. CDR1 and CDR2 from the germline V gene are SGHTA and FQGNSA. V gave up 0 bases and J gave up 1 base, with 19 bases separating them. CDR3 residues: CASSLAKKATIRSNQPQHF. The CDR3, as DNA: TGTGCCAGCAGCTTAGCGAAGAAGGCCACCATACGGAGCAATCAGCCCCAGCATTTT.

The rearrangement joins TRBV25-1 to TRBJ1-6, with D possibly matching TRBD1 (5 bases). Germline V lookup: CDR1 MGHDK, CDR2 SYGVNS. Deletions cut 1 base from V and 7 bases from J, with 8 bases between. This CDR3 comprises 14 residues. CDR3 amino acids: CASSESGWNSPLHF. The CDR3 bases are TGTGCCAGCAGTGAATCAGGGTGGAATTCACCCCTCCACTTT.

This clonotype has ten or more counts. This chain uses TRBV2 with TRBJ1-2, with D possibly being TRBD1 (6 bases). V gave up 5 bases and J gave up 8 bases, with 15 bases separating them. CDR3 size: 13 residues. The germline CDR1 and CDR2 sequences are SNHLY and FYNNEI. The CDR3 is CASSITGWFGYTF. The DNA of the CDR3 is TGTGCCAGCAGTATAACAGGGTGGTTCGGCTACACCTTC.

This clonotype was seen many times. The V gene is TRBV6-6, the J gene TRBJ1-2; TRBD1 agrees at 8 bases. CDR1 and CDR2 from the germline V gene are MNHNY and SVGAGI (reference sequence). V gave up 2 bases and J gave up 6 bases; unmatched junction bases: 8. The CDR3 sequence is 15 residues long. The chain's CDR3 is CASSYTAQGAHGYTF. The CDR3 bases are TGTGCCAGCAGTTACACTGCGCAGGGGGCACATGGCTACACCTTC.

The chain employs TRBV12-3 or TRBV12-4 and TRBJ1-3, with D possibly TRBD1 on 6 matching bases. This CDR3 region has 15 residues. V was cut by 5 bases and J by 2 bases, with 13 bases left in between. The CDR3 DNA follows: TGTGCCAGCAGTAGAGGGGCAGGGGCTGGAAACACCATATATTTT. Amino acid sequence: CASSRGAGAGNTIYF.

In this sample, this clonotype turned up many times. The chain joins TRBV20-1 to TRBJ2-1; TRBD2 is a possible D gene (5 bases). V was trimmed by 6 bases and J by 0 bases, leaving 12 bases between them. The CDR3 extends over 14 amino acids. The germline CDR1 and CDR2 sequences are DFQATT and SNEGSKA (reference sequence). This CDR3 is CSAWGGSSYNEQFF. CDR3 nucleotide sequence: TGCAGTGCCTGGGGTGGGAGCTCCTACAATGAGCAGTTCTTC.

This clonotype was seen a few times. The J gene is TRBJ2-3, the V gene TRBV7-3; a weak D match, TRBD2 (6 bases). This CDR3 region has 14 residues. V was pared by 6 bases and J by 2 bases, with 12 bases between. Germline V gene sequence: CDR1 SGHTA, CDR2 FQGTGA. The CDR3 here is CASSTRTNTDTQYF. As DNA, the CDR3 is TGTGCCAGCAGTACAAGGACTAACACAGATACGCAGTATTTT.

This clonotype was picked up many times. The chain combines TRBV4-2 with TRBJ2-5; D is possibly TRBD1 (5 bases). The V and J ends lost 1 base and 5 bases respectively, with 17 bases between them. Germline assignment: CDR1 LGHNA and CDR2 YNFKEQ. The CDR3 is 16 residues long. CDR3 in amino acids: CASSQASAGNRETQYF. The CDR3, as DNA: TGTGCCAGCAGCCAAGCATCCGCAGGGAATCGGGAGACCCAGTACTTC.

A remark on this clonotype: This may stem from a read error, because a much larger clone lies one nucleotide away. The chain couples TRBV4-3 to TRBJ2-7; D tentatively fits TRBD1 or TRBD2 (5 bases each). CDR1 and CDR2 (germline): LGHNA, YSLEER. The CDR3 sequence is 14 residues long. The CDR3 region is CASSQAGTSYGQYF. The CDR3 DNA reads TGCGCCAGCAGCCAAGCGGGGACCAGCTACGGGCAGTACTTC.

Turning to this clonotype: Given the absence of the conserved phenylalanine or tryptophan at the CDR3 end, a read error is likely. The DNA is omitted, as the CDR3 cannot be located on it reliably, and the CDR3 follows TCRdb's listing. This sequence joins TRBV25-1 and TRBJ2-7. The germline CDR1 and CDR2 sequences are MGHDK and SYGVNS. 9 amino acids form the CDR3, both terminal residues included. CDR3 loop: CASSESRRP.

Notes on this clonotype: One end of the junction fails to match germline, which may point to a read error. The chain uses TRBV2 and TRBJ2-1; no clear D gene. Germline loops: CDR1 SNHLY, CDR2 FYNNEI. The CDR3 loop spans 11 amino acids. CDR3: CASSGLEVPVF. CDR3 nucleotide sequence: TGTGCCAGCAGTGGTCTAGAAGTTCCAGTCTTC.

This clonotype was recorded at least ten times. V is TRBV2 and J is TRBJ1-6; the D is unclear. CDR3 length: 17 residues. Germline-derived CDR1 and CDR2 are SNHLY and FYNNEI. V gave up 1 base and J gave up 0 bases, with 10 bases separating them. As DNA, the CDR3 is TGTGCCAGCAGTGAAGTGACACTGAGCTCCTATAATTCACCCCTCCACTTT. It specifies CASSEVTLSSYNSPLHF.

A note on this clonotype: This could be a read error, since a much larger clone is one nucleotide away. The chain has TRBV12-3 or TRBV12-4 and TRBJ1-1; TRBD1 matches at 7 bases. CDR3 length: 12 residues. Written as DNA, the CDR3 is TGTGTTTCCGGGGACAGCAACACTGAAGCTTTCTTT. Translation: CVSGDSNTEAFF.

In this sample, this clonotype turned up many times. The rearrangement joins TRBV4-1 to TRBJ1-5; no clear D. The CDR3 is 14 amino acids. Looked up from germline, CDR1 is MGHRA and CDR2 is YSYEKL. Trimming stripped 6 bases from V and 3 bases from J, with 12 bases between. Here the CDR3 reads CASSRRELNQPQHF. For the CDR3, the DNA is TGCGCCAGCAGTCGGCGGGAGCTCAATCAGCCCCAGCATTTT.

A few counts support this clonotype. A much larger clone lies a single base off, so this may be a read error. V and J are TRBV19 and TRBJ1-1; 7 nucleotides line up with TRBD1. Losses at the gene ends were 9 bases for V and 4 bases for J; bases not matched to a gene: 14. Germline CDR1 is LNHDA and CDR2 is SQIVND (reference sequence). This CDR3 comprises 15 residues. The CDR3 bases are TGTGCCAGCAGCGACCCCCGACAGGGAGGCACTGAAGCTTTCTTT. Translating it yields CASSDPRQGGTEAFF.

This sequence joins TRBV6-5 and TRBJ2-3; D not certain. This CDR3 region has 15 residues. Trimming pared 4 bases from V and 5 bases from J, leaving 16 bases between. Germline CDR1 reads MNHEY; CDR2 reads SVGAGI. CDR3 region: CASSLSNLAEDTQYF. CDR3 coding DNA: TGTGCCAGCAGTTTGTCTAACCTCGCTGAAGATACGCAGTATTTT.

The chain carries TRBV6-1 and TRBJ2-3; D remains unclear. The germline CDR1 and CDR2 sequences are MNHNS and SASEGT. There are 13 residues in the CDR3. V shed 7 bases and J shed 6 bases, with 14 bases lying between them. The CDR3 coding sequence is TGTGCCAGCACCGAGATACCAACGGATACGCAGTATTTT. Encoded protein: CASTEIPTDTQYF.

This chain connects TRBV27 to TRBJ1-6; D remains ambiguous. Germline CDR1 reads MNHEY; CDR2 reads SMNVEV (reference sequence). CDR3 length equals 16 residues. Trimming removed 5 bases from V and 9 bases from J, with 20 bases in between. This CDR3 is CASSRLLPNTGSPLHF. The CDR3, as DNA: TGTGCCAGCAGTAGGTTATTGCCAAATACGGGTTCACCCCTCCACTTT.

This rearrangement joins TRBV11-2 to TRBJ2-3; D is uncertain. V was cut by 2 bases and J by 0 bases, with 9 bases left in between. Germline V gene lookup returns CDR1 SGHAT and CDR2 FQNNGV. The CDR3 is 15 residues long. In DNA, the CDR3 is TGTGCCAGCAGCTTAATGAAGTCTAGCACAGATACGCAGTATTTT. As protein: CASSLMKSSTDTQYF.

This clonotype was seen many times. The V and J genes are TRBV6-1 and TRBJ2-5, with D maybe TRBD2 (6 bases). The length of the CDR3 is 13 residues. Germline CDR1 reads MNHNS; CDR2 reads SASEGT. V was cut by 7 bases and J by 7 bases, with 16 bases left in between. CDR3 sequence: CASTRLGVSTQYF. The CDR3 nucleotides read TGTGCCAGCACGAGACTAGGGGTTTCGACCCAGTACTTC.

The chain employs TRBV2 and TRBJ2-1; 10 nucleotides agree with TRBD2. CDR1 is SNHLY and CDR2 is FYNNEI in the germline V gene. The J segment lost 5 bases and the V segment lost 4 bases, leaving 5 bases of the junction unmatched. This CDR3 region has 15 residues. CDR3 in DNA: TGTGCCAGCAGTGTGAAACTAGCGGGAAACAATGAGCAGTTCTTC. Protein sequence: CASSVKLAGNNEQFF. Based on the CDR3 plus reference TRBV2 and TRBJ2-1, the full variable domain is EPEVTQTPSHQVTQMGQEVILRCVPISNHLYFYWYRQILGQKVEFLVSFYNNEISEKSEIFDDQFSVERPDGSNFTLKIRSTKLEDSAMYFCASSVKLAGNNEQFFGPGTRLTVL.

The sample holds many counts of this clonotype. One end of the junction fails to match germline, which may point to a read error. V is TRBV2 and J is TRBJ1-2; 9 bases map to TRBD1. Germline-derived CDR1 and CDR2 are SNHLY and FYNNEI. The CDR3 runs to 12 residues. CDR3 amino acids: CASSETPGQGSF. The CDR3, as DNA: TGTGCCAGCAGCGAAACCCCGGGACAGGGCTCCTTC.

With regard to this clonotype: This may be a read error: a much more frequent sequence differs by one nucleotide. V and J are TRBV19 and TRBJ2-1, with TRBD2 matching 7 bases. This CDR3 contains 18 residues. Germline V gives CDR1 LNHDA, CDR2 SQIVND (reference sequence). The CDR3 here is CASSMVLAETSSYNKQFF. CDR3 DNA sequence: TGTGCCAGTAGTATGGTCCTAGCGGAAACCAGCTCCTACAATAAGCAGTTCTTC.

The rearrangement uses TRBV2 and TRBJ1-2, with D maybe TRBD1 (6 bases). The CDR3 runs 12 residues. Germline V gene lookup returns CDR1 SNHLY and CDR2 FYNNEI. Trimming took off 6 bases at V and 10 bases at J, with 15 bases between the two ends. The CDR3 loop is CASRGTPRVYTF. As DNA, the CDR3 is TGTGCCAGCAGGGGGACACCCCGTGTCTACACCTTC.

This clonotype was counted many times. V gene TRBV5-1 combines with J gene TRBJ2-2; D gene uncertain. CDR1 and CDR2 (germline): SGHRS, YFSETQ. CDR3 length equals 14 residues. V was trimmed by 5 bases and J by 8 bases, leaving 16 bases between them. The CDR3 sequence: CASSTDPASGELFF. The CDR3 DNA is TGCGCCAGCAGTACGGACCCCGCATCTGGGGAGCTGTTTTTT.

This clonotype was detected once. The chain links TRBV2 to TRBJ1-4; 7 bases are a match to TRBD1. Germline CDR1 reads SNHLY; CDR2 reads FYNNEI. After removal of 6 bases from V and 2 bases from J, the junction contained 6 bases not matched to a gene. The CDR3 loop spans 15 amino acids. The CDR3 nucleotides are TGTGCCAGCAGGGTGACAGGGAGGACTAATGAAAAACTGTTTTTT. It encodes CASRVTGRTNEKLFF.